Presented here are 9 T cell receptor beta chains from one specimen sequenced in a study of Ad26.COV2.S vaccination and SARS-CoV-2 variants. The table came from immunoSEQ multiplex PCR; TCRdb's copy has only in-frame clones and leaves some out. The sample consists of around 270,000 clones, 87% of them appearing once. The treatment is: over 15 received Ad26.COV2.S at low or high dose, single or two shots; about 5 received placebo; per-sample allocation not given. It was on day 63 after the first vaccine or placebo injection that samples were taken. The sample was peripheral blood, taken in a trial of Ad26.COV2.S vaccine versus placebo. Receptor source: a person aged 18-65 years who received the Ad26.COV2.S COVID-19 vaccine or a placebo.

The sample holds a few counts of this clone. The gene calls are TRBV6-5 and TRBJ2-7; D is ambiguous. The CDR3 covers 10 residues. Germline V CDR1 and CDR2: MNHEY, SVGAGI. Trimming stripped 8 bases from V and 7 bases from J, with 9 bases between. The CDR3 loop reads CASLRTEQYV. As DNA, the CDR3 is TGTGCCAGCTTAAGGACGGAGCAGTACGTC.

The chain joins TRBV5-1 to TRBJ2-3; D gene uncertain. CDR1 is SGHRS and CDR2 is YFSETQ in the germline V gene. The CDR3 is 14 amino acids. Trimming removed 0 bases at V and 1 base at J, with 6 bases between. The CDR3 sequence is CASSLDSRTDTQYF. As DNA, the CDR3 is TGCGCCAGCAGCTTGGACAGCCGCACAGATACGCAGTATTTT.

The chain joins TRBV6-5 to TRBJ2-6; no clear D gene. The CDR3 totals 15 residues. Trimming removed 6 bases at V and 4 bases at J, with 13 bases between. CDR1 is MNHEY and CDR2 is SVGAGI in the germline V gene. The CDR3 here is CASRDLPSGANVLTF. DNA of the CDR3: TGTGCCAGCAGGGACCTTCCGTCCGGGGCCAACGTCCTGACTTTC.

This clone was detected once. CDR3 coding DNA: TGTGCTAGTGGTTCCATGAGTAACAATGAGCAGTTCTTC. Its protein product is CASGSMSNNEQFF. This chain connects TRBV12-5 to TRBJ2-1; no firm D call. The germline V gene encodes CDR1 LGHNT and CDR2 FRNRAP. Trimming stripped 4 bases from V and 5 bases from J, with 9 bases between. The CDR3 covers 13 residues.

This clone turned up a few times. The CDR3 sequence: CASGVGTGGNQPQHF. Written as DNA, the CDR3 is TGTGCCAGCGGGGTCGGGACAGGGGGCAATCAGCCCCAGCATTTT. The chain carries TRBV2 and TRBJ1-5; TRBD1 matches at 10 bases. The V and J ends lost 8 bases and 2 bases, in that order; junction bases with no gene match: 6. The CDR3 is 15 residues long. Germline V lookup: CDR1 SNHLY, CDR2 FYNNEI. The whole variable domain, remainder taken from reference TRBV2 and TRBJ1-5, is EPEVTQTPSHQVTQMGQEVILRCVPISNHLYFYWYRQILGQKVEFLVSFYNNEISEKSEIFDDQFSVERPDGSNFTLKIRSTKLEDSAMYFCASGVGTGGNQPQHFGDGTRLSIL.

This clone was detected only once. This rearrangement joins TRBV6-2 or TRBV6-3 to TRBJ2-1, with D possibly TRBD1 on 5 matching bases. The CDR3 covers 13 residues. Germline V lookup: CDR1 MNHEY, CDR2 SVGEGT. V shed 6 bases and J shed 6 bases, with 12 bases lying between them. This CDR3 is CASSPDSPNEQFF. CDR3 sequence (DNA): TGTGCCAGCAGCCCTGACAGTCCCAATGAGCAGTTCTTC.

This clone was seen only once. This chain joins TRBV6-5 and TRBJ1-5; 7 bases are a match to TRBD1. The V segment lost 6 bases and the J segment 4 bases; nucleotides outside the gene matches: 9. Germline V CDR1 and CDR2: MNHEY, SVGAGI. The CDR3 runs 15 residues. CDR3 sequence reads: CASRNSGQSNQPQHF. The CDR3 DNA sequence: TGTGCCAGCAGGAACTCGGGACAGAGTAATCAGCCCCAGCATTTT.

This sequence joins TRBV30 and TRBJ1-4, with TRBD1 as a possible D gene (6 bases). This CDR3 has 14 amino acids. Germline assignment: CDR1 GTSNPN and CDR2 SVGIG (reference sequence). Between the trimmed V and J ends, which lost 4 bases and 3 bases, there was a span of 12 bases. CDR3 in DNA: TGTGCCTGGAAATCAGGGGCCCCTAATGAAAAACTGTTTTTT. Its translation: CAWKSGAPNEKLFF.

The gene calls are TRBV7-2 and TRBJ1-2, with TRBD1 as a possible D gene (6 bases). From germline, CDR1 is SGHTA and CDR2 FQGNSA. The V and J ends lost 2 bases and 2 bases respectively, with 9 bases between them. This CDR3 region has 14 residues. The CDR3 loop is CASSLKGGNYGYTF. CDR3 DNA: TGTGCCAGCAGCTTAAAGGGGGGCAACTATGGCTACACCTTC.